These T cell receptor beta chains were read from a single sample in a study of blood T cell repertoires in COVID-19. Sequencing used immunoSEQ multiplex PCR; TCRdb keeps in-frame clones, though not all of them. The sample has around 110,000 clones, less than 90% seen once. Sequencing was done on a sample of peripheral blood. Source of these receptors: a man aged 25-45 years with acute or convalescent COVID-19. The conserved cysteine and the conserved F or W are not part of the CDR3 here.

v_call | cdr3_aa
TRBV6-2/TRBV6-3 | ASSYLPRGGEAF
TRBV9 | ASSELGPPGELF
TRBV18 | ASSPLEGAEAF
TRBV2 | ASKGGNQPQH
TRBV7-2 | ASSLAGQGAWDEQY
TRBV19 | ASSILGAGRNEQF
TRBV19 | ASSRQQGAQEAQY
TRBV5-4 | ASSLAWGQGADTQY
TRBV3-1/TRBV3-2 | ASSQETGSYYEQY
TRBV3-1/TRBV3-2 | ASSPVSHFTEAF
TRBV27 | ASTPTGGFYEQY
TRBV7-2 | ASSSGTRGYNEQF
TRBV2 | ASRTVNTGELF
TRBV6-4 | ASSDSLAGADTQY
TRBV11-3 | ASSLESASSLQF
TRBV19 | ASSIGQGSRTEAF
TRBV13 | ASSSPTGLGTDTQY
TRBV4-2 | ASSPLPGQGYSYEQY
TRBV24-1 | ARQEGTGIYNEQF
TRBV5-6 | ASSRTTGELF
TRBV2 | ASSGGLSYQETQY
TRBV13 | ASSLTGGYAGELF
TRBV9 | ASSPGIRGSPLH
TRBV7-3 | ASSPVGLAGGQETQY
TRBV18 | ASSPRPDFMNTEAF
TRBV7-2 | ASSSKNGANVLT
TRBV5-6 | ASSLALYNEQF
TRBV6-6 | ASRPGTGGNEQF
TRBV7-3 | ASSSPYRDTGTRNTIY
TRBV30 | AWSVREDYSPLH
TRBV6-2/TRBV6-3 | ASSPSGGNYGYT
TRBV2 | ARGGVGEKLF
TRBV11-2 | ASSFGDRGLDEQF
TRBV29-1 | SVDSGTGDWSEQY
TRBV6-5 | AGSGTPEKLF
TRBV4-3 | ASSIDRTNTGELF
TRBV5-6 | ASSLTGPTHGYT
TRBV9 | ASAEGNTGELF
TRBV4-2 | ASSQDLASLGSQETQY
TRBV3-1/TRBV3-2 | ASSRGTGGTEAF
TRBV6-5 | ASSYSGQGDYEQY
TRBV30 | AWSFRRATEAF
TRBV27 | ASSFATGIGETQY
TRBV12-3/TRBV12-4 | ASSPGTGGT
TRBV19 | ASSIGGTGHYGYT
TRBV7-9 | ASSPDTYGYT
TRBV7-2 | ASSLDLATETQY
TRBV6-1 | ASSETVKNIQY
TRBV5-1 | ASSSRTGRNEKLF
TRBV12-3/TRBV12-4 | ASTPRPNEKLF
TRBV6-6 | ASRPTSGFTYEQY